The rows below give T cell receptor beta chains drawn from one sample of a study of tumor-infiltrating lymphocytes in oesophageal squamous cell carcinoma. TCRdb called the PCR reads again in MiXCR, with one record for every CDR3 protein. The table shows some 18,000 distinct CDR3 sequences, with roughly two fifths occurring only once. The specimen was normal esophageal tissue next to the tumor. The source is a male donor with esophageal squamous cell carcinoma. Both conserved end residues are part of each CDR3. The order of the fields is J gene, D gene, clone size, V gene, CDR3 protein, CDR3 DNA. The D gene is left open where the match is weak. A row's size may be missing; if present it is once, few, many or a size class.

J: TRBJ1-5; D: -; size: -; V: TRBV28; CDR3: CASSLSQAPGPQHF; DNA: TGTGCCAGCAGTTTAAGTCAGGCCCCGGGGCCCCAGCATTTT
J: TRBJ2-2; D: -; size: few; V: TRBV19; CDR3: CASRRSDTGELFF; DNA: TGTGCCAGTAGGCGATCGGACACCGGGGAGCTGTTTTTT
J: TRBJ2-5; D: TRBD2; size: -; V: TRBV7-3; CDR3: CASSLWASGAQETQYF; DNA: TGTGCCAGCAGCTTATGGGCTAGCGGGGCACAAGAGACCCAGTACTTC
J: TRBJ2-2; D: -; size: medium-sized; V: TRBV7-3; CDR3: CASSLTGGTGELFF; DNA: TGTGCCAGCAGCTTAACAGGGGGAACCGGGGAGCTGTTTTTT
J: TRBJ2-5; D: -; size: -; V: TRBV28; CDR3: CASSLFDSQETQYF; DNA: TGTGCCAGCAGTTTATTCGACAGCCAAGAGACCCAGTACTTC
J: TRBJ2-7; D: -; size: few; V: TRBV6-1; CDR3: CASKMGNSPLHF; DNA: TGTGCCAGCAAAATGGGTAATTCACCCCTCCACTTC
J: TRBJ2-3; D: TRBD2; size: once; V: TRBV7-2; CDR3: CASSSKRGSIDTQYF; DNA: TGTGCCAGCAGCTCGAAGCGGGGCAGCATAGATACGCAGTATTTT
J: TRBJ2-7; D: TRBD2; size: -; V: TRBV10-3; CDR3: CAIRLAGSNYEQYF; DNA: TGTGCCATCAGATTAGCGGGTTCGAACTACGAGCAGTACTTC
J: TRBJ2-5; D: -; size: -; V: TRBV7-3; CDR3: CASSLNGGQETQYF; DNA: TGTGCCAGCAGCTTAAACGGGGGGCAGGAGACCCAGTACTTC
J: TRBJ2-7; D: -; size: many; V: TRBV7-9; CDR3: CASSEKGGRREQYF; DNA: TGTGCCAGCAGCGAAAAAGGCGGTAGACGCGAGCAGTACTTC
J: TRBJ2-1; D: TRBD1; size: -; V: TRBV27; CDR3: CASSIQTGGEQFF; DNA: TGTGCCAGCAGCATCCAAACAGGGGGCGAGCAGTTCTTC
J: TRBJ2-3; D: TRBD2; size: few; V: TRBV7-2; CDR3: CASSLESVRELSTDTQYF; DNA: TGTGCCAGCAGCTTAGAATCGGTGCGGGAGCTTAGCACAGATACGCAGTATTTT
J: TRBJ2-3; D: TRBD2; size: few; V: TRBV7-6; CDR3: CASSSRRLAGAPGVDTQYF; DNA: TGTGCCAGCAGCTCCCGAAGACTAGCGGGAGCCCCAGGGGTAGATACGCAGTATTTT
J: TRBJ2-3; D: TRBD2; size: -; V: TRBV11-2; CDR3: CASSLRTSGGPSTDTQYF; DNA: TGTGCCAGCAGCTTGAGGACTAGCGGGGGGCCGAGCACAGATACGCAGTATTTT
J: TRBJ2-2; D: TRBD1; size: -; V: TRBV7-9; CDR3: CASSLGQGAGELFF; DNA: TGTGCCAGCAGCCTGGGACAGGGGGCCGGGGAGCTGTTTTTT
J: TRBJ1-2; D: -; size: many; V: TRBV6-1; CDR3: CASSRDNLGDGYTF; DNA: TGTGCCAGCTCTCGAGATAACCTTGGAGATGGCTACACCTTC
J: TRBJ1-5; D: -; size: -; V: TRBV27; CDR3: CASIPDVSNQPQHF; DNA: TGTGCCAGCATACCCGACGTGAGCAATCAGCCCCAGCATTTT
J: TRBJ2-5; D: -; size: -; V: TRBV28; CDR3: CASSPTGTYNSETQYF; DNA: TGTGCCAGCAGTCCGACCGGGACATACAACTCCGAGACCCAGTACTTC
J: TRBJ2-1; D: TRBD2; size: medium-sized; V: TRBV11-3; CDR3: CASSLAGGPRRNEQFF; DNA: TGTGCCAGCAGCTTAGCGGGAGGGCCTAGAAGAAATGAGCAGTTCTTC
J: TRBJ2-5; D: TRBD2; size: many; V: TRBV25-1; CDR3: CASSFGGVAETQYF; DNA: TGTGCCAGCAGCTTCGGGGGGGTGGCCGAGACCCAGTACTTC
J: TRBJ2-5; D: TRBD1; size: -; V: TRBV7-2; CDR3: CASSPQTGWGETQYF; DNA: TGTGCCAGCAGCCCACAGACAGGGTGGGGGGAGACCCAGTACTTC
J: TRBJ1-2; D: -; size: -; V: TRBV5-1; CDR3: CASSEGRQGYTF; DNA: TGCGCCAGCAGCGAGGGGAGGCAAGGCTACACCTTC
J: TRBJ2-7; D: -; size: once; V: TRBV7-3; CDR3: CASYDSQYF; DNA: TGTGCCAGCTATGACTCCCAGTACTTC
J: TRBJ2-1; D: TRBD2; size: -; V: TRBV6-1; CDR3: CASSRTSGTDEQFF; DNA: TGTGCCAGCAGCCGGACTAGCGGGACAGATGAGCAGTTCTTC
J: TRBJ2-3; D: TRBD2; size: -; V: TRBV7-9; CDR3: CASSLAPGLAGGLDTQYF; DNA: TGTGCCAGCAGCTTAGCCCCGGGACTAGCGGGAGGTTTGGATACGCAGTATTTT
J: TRBJ2-3; D: TRBD2; size: -; V: TRBV11-1; CDR3: CASSPTTSGSADTQYF; DNA: TGTGCCAGCAGCCCCACAACTAGCGGGAGTGCAGATACGCAGTATTTT
J: TRBJ2-7; D: -; size: -; V: TRBV6-1; CDR3: CASSEGAGSNEQYF; DNA: TGTGCCAGCAGTGAAGGGGCAGGGTCCAACGAGCAGTACTTC
J: TRBJ2-2; D: -; size: -; V: TRBV20-1; CDR3: CSARRGSAGELFF; DNA: TGCAGTGCTAGAAGGGGGAGCGCCGGGGAGCTGTTTTTT
J: TRBJ2-5; D: -; size: many; V: TRBV5-1; CDR3: CASSLGAGGLQETQYF; DNA: TGCGCCAGCAGCTTGGGGGCAGGGGGACTACAAGAGACCCAGTACTTC
J: TRBJ1-5; D: -; size: -; V: TRBV6-1; CDR3: CASSEVRVQGPQHF; DNA: TGTGCCAGCAGTGAAGTAAGGGTTCAGGGGCCCCAGCATTTT
J: TRBJ2-7; D: TRBD2; size: many; V: TRBV2; CDR3: CASRRAGGSYEQYF; DNA: TGTGCCAGCAGGAGAGCGGGAGGCTCCTACGAGCAGTACTTC
J: TRBJ2-4; D: -; size: many; V: TRBV5-1; CDR3: CASSFASGNSIQYF; DNA: TGCGCCAGCAGCTTCGCAAGCGGAAACAGCATTCAGTACTTC
J: TRBJ2-5; D: TRBD2; size: -; V: TRBV7-6; CDR3: CASSLVLAGEGEQYF; DNA: TGTGCCAGCAGCTTAGTCCTAGCGGGAGAAGGTGAGCAGTACTTC
J: TRBJ2-7; D: TRBD1; size: -; V: TRBV5-6; CDR3: CASSFRTGLTDTQYF; DNA: TGTGCCAGCAGCTTCCGGACAGGGTTAACAGATACGCAGTACTTC
J: TRBJ2-1; D: TRBD1; size: once; V: TRBV12-3/TRBV12-4; CDR3: CASSWTGGEQFF; DNA: TGTGCCAGCAGTTGGACAGGGGGTGAGCAGTTCTTC
J: TRBJ2-1; D: -; size: few; V: TRBV7-2; CDR3: CASSIGLHNNEQFF; DNA: TGTGCCAGCAGCATTGGACTACATAACAATGAGCAGTTCTTC
J: TRBJ2-1; D: -; size: -; V: TRBV7-6; CDR3: CASSLASLAEQFF; DNA: TGTGCCAGCAGCTTAGCGAGTTTGGCAGAGCAGTTCTTC
J: TRBJ2-5; D: -; size: many; V: TRBV5-6; CDR3: CASSLGRSETQYF; DNA: TGTGCCAGCAGCTTGGGAAGATCTGAGACCCAGTACTTC
J: TRBJ2-1; D: TRBD2; size: many; V: TRBV5-1; CDR3: CASSPPLADPSNEQFF; DNA: TGCGCCAGCAGCCCCCCACTAGCGGACCCGTCCAATGAGCAGTTCTTC
J: TRBJ2-3; D: TRBD2; size: -; V: TRBV24-1; CDR3: CATSDPRTGVGLAGSTDTQYF; DNA: TGTGCCACCAGTGATCCCCGGACAGGGGTGGGACTAGCGGGGAGCACAGATACGCAGTATTTT
J: TRBJ2-3; D: -; size: medium-sized; V: TRBV11-3; CDR3: CASSLNRDTQYF; DNA: TGTGCCAGCAGCTTAAATCGAGATACGCAGTATTTT
J: TRBJ2-3; D: TRBD2; size: few; V: TRBV5-4; CDR3: CASSGTSSDTQYF; DNA: TGTGCCAGCAGCGGGACTAGCTCAGATACGCAGTATTTT
J: TRBJ1-1; D: -; size: -; V: TRBV7-2; CDR3: CASSFQGSNAEAFF; DNA: TGTGCCAGCAGCTTTCAGGGCTCGAACGCTGAAGCTTTCTTT
J: TRBJ2-2; D: -; size: many; V: TRBV5-1; CDR3: CASSSRQAGGELFF; DNA: TGCGCCAGCAGCTCACGACAGGCAGGCGGGGAGCTGTTTTTT
J: TRBJ2-2; D: -; size: -; V: TRBV10-2; CDR3: CASSESGGANTGELFF; DNA: TGCGCCAGCAGTGAGTCGGGCGGGGCGAACACCGGGGAGCTGTTTTTT
J: TRBJ2-1; D: -; size: -; V: TRBV6-8; CDR3: CASIALLRDTKYNEQFF; DNA: TGTGCCAGCATTGCCTTACTCCGGGACACGAAATACAATGAGCAGTTCTTC
J: TRBJ2-1; D: -; size: -; V: TRBV6-8; CDR3: CASSYGYSYEQFF; DNA: TGTGCCAGCAGTTACGGTTACAGCTATGAGCAGTTCTTC
J: TRBJ1-1; D: -; size: many; V: TRBV2; CDR3: CASSAGLLNTEAFF; DNA: TGTGCCAGCAGTGCTGGACTTTTGAACACTGAAGCTTTCTTT
J: TRBJ2-7; D: -; size: -; V: TRBV12-3/TRBV12-4; CDR3: CASTRGGVNSPLHF; DNA: TGTGCCAGCACCAGGGGGGGTGTTAATTCACCCCTCCACTTC
J: TRBJ2-1; D: TRBD2; size: -; V: TRBV10-2; CDR3: CASGASGRDEQFF; DNA: TGCGCCAGCGGGGCTAGCGGGAGGGATGAGCAGTTCTTC
J: TRBJ2-1; D: TRBD2; size: many; V: TRBV5-1; CDR3: CASSGGGRASNEQFF; DNA: TGCGCCAGCTCCGGAGGCGGGAGAGCCTCCAATGAGCAGTTCTTC
J: TRBJ2-7; D: -; size: few; V: TRBV7-9; CDR3: CASSFTGVAYEQYF; DNA: TGTGCCAGCTCATTCACGGGAGTCGCCTACGAGCAGTACTTC
J: TRBJ2-3; D: TRBD1; size: few; V: TRBV6-1; CDR3: CASSLRQGLTGELYF; DNA: TGTGCCAGCAGTTTAAGACAGGGCCTCACCGGGGAGCTGTATTTT
J: TRBJ2-4; D: -; size: -; V: TRBV11-1; CDR3: CASSLGAGVGHGIQYF; DNA: TGTGCCAGCAGCTTAGGGGCAGGCGTAGGTCACGGCATTCAGTACTTC
J: TRBJ2-5; D: -; size: -; V: TRBV29-1; CDR3: CSVRIGTYGETQYF; DNA: TGCAGCGTTCGGATCGGGACCTACGGAGAGACCCAGTACTTC